The 15 T cell receptor beta chains in this list originate from one sample, sequenced in a study of graft-versus-host responses after intestinal transplantation. Libraries were prepared by immunoSEQ multiplex PCR; TCRdb keeps only in-frame clonotypes and omits some of them. The data contain roughly 7,800 clones, approximately 30% of them singletons. This specimen was alloreactive CD4+ T cells from a mixed lymphocyte reaction culture, taken before intestinal transplant. Subset here: CFSE-low proliferating T cells sorted from approximately 6-day pre-transplant mixed lymphocyte reaction (GvH or HvG direction). All receptors come from a human patient who received an intestinal transplant.

By proportion, this clone is medium-sized. The genes are TRBV5-1 and TRBJ2-7; a weak D match, TRBD2 (6 bases). V gave up 0 bases and J gave up 3 bases, with 13 bases separating them. The CDR3 covers 15 residues. Per the germline V gene, CDR1 is SGHRS and CDR2 is YFSETQ. As DNA, the CDR3 is TGCGCCAGCAGCTTGGGAGCGACGGGGGACTACGAGCAGTACTTC. Its translation: CASSLGATGDYEQYF.

The gene calls are TRBV27 and TRBJ2-1; 8 bases are a match to TRBD2. The CDR3 totals 15 residues. V was pared by 8 bases and J by 0 bases, with 6 bases of the junction left unmatched. Per the germline V gene, CDR1 is MNHEY and CDR2 is SMNVEV (reference sequence). The DNA for the CDR3 is TGTGCCAGCGCCCCTAGCGGGTTCTCCTACAATGAGCAGTTCTTC. This sequence encodes CASAPSGFSYNEQFF.

The J gene is TRBJ2-7, the V gene TRBV6-1; TRBD1 might be the D (5 bases). This CDR3 spans 13 amino acids. V was cut by 6 bases and J by 0 bases, with 9 bases left in between. CDR1 is MNHNS, CDR2 SASEGT, per germline. CDR3 DNA: TGTGCCAGCAGCCTGGGGCGCTCCTACGAGCAGTACTTC. It is translated as CASSLGRSYEQYF.

The genes are TRBV28 and TRBJ2-3, with D unclear. Per germline, CDR1 MDHEN and CDR2 SYDVKM. This CDR3 is built from 12 residues. The ends were cut back, 3 bases at V and 9 bases at J, with 10 bases in the middle. CDR3 protein: CASSFGGLTQYF. The CDR3 DNA is TGTGCCAGCAGTTTCGGTGGTTTGACGCAGTATTTT.

CDR3 bases: TGTGCCAGCAGCGTTTCCTGGGGGACAGGGGACGGAGGCTACACCTTC. Translating it yields CASSVSWGTGDGGYTF. The rearrangement uses TRBV9 and TRBJ1-2; 10 bases match TRBD1. This CDR3 contains 16 residues. The germline CDR1 and CDR2 sequences are SGDLS and YYNGEE. Trimming took 2 bases from V and 8 from J; bases not matched to a gene: 12.

The chain has TRBV18 and TRBJ2-3; D remains unclear. The germline V and J ends were trimmed by 1 base and 0 bases, with 5 bases remaining between them. Germline V CDR1 and CDR2: KGHSH, LQKENI. CDR3 length equals 14 residues. In DNA, the CDR3 is TGTGCCAGCTCACCACTGGCTAGCACAGATACGCAGTATTTT. It translates to CASSPLASTDTQYF.

The chain uses TRBV13 and TRBJ2-1; D might be TRBD2 (7 bases). In germline, CDR1 is PRHDT, CDR2 FYEKMQ (reference sequence). V lost 6 bases, J lost 2 bases, and 17 bases lay in between. The CDR3 runs to 16 residues. The CDR3 DNA follows: TGTGCCAGCAGTTCCCTGGGGGGGCCGACCTACAATGAGCAGTTCTTC. Protein sequence: CASSSLGGPTYNEQFF.

This chain uses TRBV18 with TRBJ1-1, with 8 bases that match TRBD1. Germline values: CDR1 KGHSH, CDR2 LQKENI. This CDR3 comprises 14 residues. The V and J ends lost 4 bases and 4 bases, in that order; junction bases with no gene match: 5. The CDR3 loop reads CASSRDRGITEAFF. The CDR3 nucleotides are TGTGCCAGCTCACGAGACAGGGGAATCACTGAAGCTTTCTTT. Full variable domain (outside the CDR3, taken from reference TRBV18 and TRBJ1-1): NAGVMQNPRHLVRRRGQEARLRCSPMKGHSHVYWYRQLPEEGLKFMVYLQKENIIDESGMPKERFSAEFPKEGPSILRIQQVVRGDSAAYFCASSRDRGITEAFFGQGTRLTVV.

The rearrangement uses TRBV7-8 and TRBJ2-1; possibly TRBD2 for D (6 bases). The V and J ends lost 4 bases and 9 bases respectively, with 22 bases between them. The CDR3 extends over 16 amino acids. The germline V gene encodes CDR1 SGHVS and CDR2 FQNEAQ. For the CDR3, the DNA is TGTGCCAGCAGCTCACTCGCGGGAATGTTGAGCGGTGAGCAGTTCTTC. This encodes CASSSLAGMLSGEQFF.

This clone qualifies as medium-sized. The chain employs TRBV10-3 and TRBJ2-5, with 7 bases identical to TRBD1. In germline, CDR1 is ENHRY, CDR2 SYGVKD. The CDR3 runs to 13 residues. V was clipped by 11 bases and J by 1 base; unmatched bases: 7. The CDR3 loop is CAVTRGPQETQYF. CDR3 DNA: TGTGCCGTCACTAGGGGGCCCCAAGAGACCCAGTACTTC.

This clone occurred a few times. The chain couples TRBV9 to TRBJ2-6; 7 nucleotides agree with TRBD1. Trimming removed 4 bases from V and 2 bases from J; junction bases left unmatched: 9. Germline V lookup: CDR1 SGDLS, CDR2 YYNGEE. The CDR3 covers 17 residues. In nucleotides, the CDR3 is TGTGCCAGCAGCCAGTGGGACAGAGGTACTGGGGCCAACGTCCTGACTTTC. Amino acid sequence: CASSQWDRGTGANVLTF.

The sample holds one count of this clone. The rearrangement joins TRBV6-1 to TRBJ1-1, with 8 bases lining up with TRBD1. This CDR3 comprises 14 residues. Trimming at V came to 7 bases and at J to 4 bases, leaving 8 bases not matched to a gene. Per the germline V gene, CDR1 is MNHNS and CDR2 is SASEGT. Written as DNA, the CDR3 is TGTGCCAGCACCGAAACGCAGGGGGCCACTGAAGCTTTCTTT. Its translation: CASTETQGATEAFF.

By sample share, this clone is medium-sized. DNA for the CDR3: TGTGCCAGCAGTCCCTTTTTCGGGGGGGCCATCTATGAGCAGTTCTTC. Residues: CASSPFFGGAIYEQFF. V and J are TRBV4-2 and TRBJ2-1; the match to TRBD2 covers 8 bases. After removal of 6 bases from V and 8 bases from J, the junction contained 15 bases not matched to a gene. The CDR3 sequence is 16 residues long. Germline V CDR1 and CDR2: LGHNA, YNFKEQ.

V gene TRBV30 combines with J gene TRBJ1-3; no definite D call. CDR3 length: 13 residues. From germline, CDR1 is GTSNPN and CDR2 SVGIG (reference sequence). With 1 base removed from V and 3 bases from J, the gap between germline ends came to 7 bases. The DNA for the CDR3 is TGTGCCTGGAGTGGTCTGTTTGGAAACACCATATATTTT. Amino acids: CAWSGLFGNTIYF.

This clone was picked up a small number of times. V gene TRBV5-1 combines with J gene TRBJ2-1, with 13 bases lining up with TRBD2. CDR1 is SGHRS and CDR2 is YFSETQ in the germline V gene. After removal of 6 bases from V and 4 bases from J, the junction contained 7 bases not matched to a gene. This CDR3 contains 16 residues. CDR3 DNA sequence: TGCGCCAGCACGCCACGGGGACTAGCGGGGTACAATGAGCAGTTCTTC. Its protein product is CASTPRGLAGYNEQFF.